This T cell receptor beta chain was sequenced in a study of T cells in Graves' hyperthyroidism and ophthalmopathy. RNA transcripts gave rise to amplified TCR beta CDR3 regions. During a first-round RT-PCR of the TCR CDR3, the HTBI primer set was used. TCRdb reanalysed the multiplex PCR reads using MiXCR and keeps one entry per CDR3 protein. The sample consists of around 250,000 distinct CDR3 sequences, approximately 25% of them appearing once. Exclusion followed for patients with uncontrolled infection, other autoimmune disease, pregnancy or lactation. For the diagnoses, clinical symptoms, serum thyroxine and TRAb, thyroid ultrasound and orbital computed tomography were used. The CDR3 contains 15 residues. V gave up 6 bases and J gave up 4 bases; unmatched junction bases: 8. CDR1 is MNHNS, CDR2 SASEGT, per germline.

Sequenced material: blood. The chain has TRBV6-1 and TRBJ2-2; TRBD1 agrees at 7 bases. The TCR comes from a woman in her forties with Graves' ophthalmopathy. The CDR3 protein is CASSQATGFTGELFF. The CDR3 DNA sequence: TGTGCCAGCAGCCAGGCGACAGGGTTCACCGGGGAGCTGTTTTTT.